The 15 T cell receptor beta chains below all came from one sample that was sequenced in a study of cytotoxic CD8 clonotypes in ibrutinib-treated CLL. Sequenced by immunoSEQ multiplex PCR; TCRdb stores in-frame clones only, minus some. This sample carries approximately 100,000 clones, more than 55% of them seen once, and the ten largest clones take 37%. This specimen consisted of PBMCs, obtained after 24 months of ibrutinib treatment. All receptors come from a human donor with chronic lymphocytic leukemia.

This chain joins TRBV5-1 and TRBJ2-5, with D tentatively TRBD1 (5 bases). The V and J ends lost 3 bases and 3 bases respectively, with 9 bases between them. This CDR3 is built from 13 residues. CDR1 and CDR2 from the germline V gene are SGHRS and YFSETQ. In nucleotides, the CDR3 is TGCGCCAGCAGCTATGGGGCCGAAGAGACCCAGTACTTC. Translation: CASSYGAEETQYF.

The chain has TRBV19 and TRBJ2-7; 7 bases line up with TRBD1. The CDR3 runs to 13 residues. Germline CDR1 is LNHDA and CDR2 is SQIVND (reference sequence). After removal of 1 base from V and 5 bases from J, the junction contained 2 bases not matched to a gene. The CDR3 region has the DNA TGTGCCAGTAGTATAGTAGGGGGCAACGAGCAGTACTTC. This sequence encodes CASSIVGGNEQYF.

This chain links TRBV29-1 with TRBJ2-5; D uncertain. V was pared by 7 bases and J by 0 bases, with 9 bases between. CDR3 length: 12 residues. Looked up from germline, CDR1 is SQVTM and CDR2 is ANQGSEA. The CDR3 nucleotides are TGCAGCGCCTGGGATAACCAAGAGACCCAGTACTTC. Residues: CSAWDNQETQYF.

The chain couples TRBV11-3 to TRBJ2-5, with a tentative D call TRBD1 (6 bases). Germline lookup yields CDR1 SGHNT and CDR2 YENEEA. V was pared by 5 bases and J by 5 bases, with 15 bases between. CDR3 size: 14 residues. The CDR3 DNA is TGTGCCAGCAGCGAGCACAGGGCCTCGGAGACCCAGTACTTC. Translated, it gives CASSEHRASETQYF.

This chain uses TRBV18 with TRBJ2-4; 7 nucleotides agree with TRBD2. Germline V gene data show CDR1 as KGHSH and CDR2 as LQKENI. The trim removed 0 bases at V and 2 bases at J, leaving 1 base unmatched. This CDR3 has 15 amino acids. This chain's CDR3 is CASSPPGTTKNIQYF. DNA for the CDR3: TGTGCCAGCTCACCACCCGGGACTACCAAAAACATTCAGTACTTC.

This clone was detected a few times. The chain uses TRBV2 and TRBJ1-1, with D hard to call. The CDR3 totals 14 residues. Trimming removed 0 bases at V and 1 base at J, with 6 bases between. CDR1 is SNHLY and CDR2 is FYNNEI in the germline V gene. In DNA, the CDR3 is TGTGCCAGCAGTGAAGCGGCCAGGAACACTGAAGCTTTCTTT. It translates to CASSEAARNTEAFF.

A few counts support this clone. The CDR3, as DNA: TGTGCCACCAGCAGAGATGGTAGTGGGGAGACCCAGTACTTC. Encoded protein: CATSRDGSGETQYF. V is TRBV15 and J is TRBJ2-5; D is unclear. The CDR3 contains 14 residues. Trimming stripped 0 bases from V and 5 bases from J, with 10 bases between. Per germline, CDR1 LNHNV and CDR2 YYDKDF (reference sequence). The whole variable domain, remainder taken from reference TRBV15 and TRBJ2-5, is DAMVIQNPRYQVTQFGKPVTLSCSQTLNHNVMYWYQQKSSQAPKLLFHYYDKDFNNEADTPDNFQSRRPNTSFCFLDIRSPGLGDTAMYLCATSRDGSGETQYFGPGTRLLVL.

The CDR3 loop reads CASSAAGTRGSDTQYF. CDR3 DNA sequence: TGTGCCAGCAGCGCCGCGGGGACTAGGGGGTCAGATACGCAGTATTTT. The chain combines TRBV9 with TRBJ2-3; 8 bases map to TRBD2. J gave up 4 bases and V 3 bases, and 10 bases lay outside the gene matches. This CDR3 region has 16 residues. The germline V gene encodes CDR1 SGDLS and CDR2 YYNGEE.

J is TRBJ1-2 and V is TRBV25-1; 8 bases are shared with TRBD1. V lost 1 base and J lost 8; bases outside the gene matches: 12. This CDR3 is 16 amino acids long. The germline CDR1 and CDR2 sequences are MGHDK and SYGVNS. The CDR3 region has the DNA TGTGCCAGCAGTGAATCTATGCCGCAGGGGGCGGAGGGCTACACCTTC. Protein sequence: CASSESMPQGAEGYTF.

A few counts support this clone. The chain carries TRBV4-1 and TRBJ2-7; 7 bases are a match to TRBD1. The CDR3 contains 16 residues. Germline loops: CDR1 MGHRA, CDR2 YSYEKL. J was trimmed by 2 bases and V by 1 base; bases with no gene match: 8. CDR3 region: CASSQGAGQAPYEQYF. The CDR3 region has the DNA TGCGCCAGCAGCCAAGGAGCCGGACAGGCGCCCTACGAGCAGTACTTC.

The chain recombines TRBV29-1 with TRBJ2-2; D gene uncertain. CDR1 is SQVTM, CDR2 ANQGSEA, per germline. Trimming removed 6 bases from V and 7 bases from J, with 12 bases in between. The CDR3 is 12 residues long. The DNA of the CDR3 is TGCAGCGTCGGGCTCTCCCTCGGGGAGCTGTTTTTT. It specifies CSVGLSLGELFF.

The V and J genes are TRBV9 and TRBJ1-6; tentatively, D is TRBD1 (6 bases). The CDR3 covers 15 residues. Germline V gene sequence: CDR1 SGDLS, CDR2 YYNGEE. The V and J ends lost 7 bases and 8 bases respectively, with 19 bases between them. CDR3 DNA: TGTGCCAGCCGCGCTGGGGGGGCTAATTATTCACCCCTCCACTTT. Translated, it gives CASRAGGANYSPLHF.

V gene TRBV9 combines with J gene TRBJ2-7; TRBD2 matches 12 bases. The V gene end was trimmed by 3 bases and the J gene end by 0 bases; junction bases not matched to a gene: 4. This CDR3 contains 16 residues. Germline V CDR1 and CDR2: SGDLS, YYNGEE. The CDR3 DNA sequence: TGTGCCAGCAGCGCGCGACTAGCGGGGGACTCCTACGAGCAGTACTTC. Translated: CASSARLAGDSYEQYF.

The rearrangement uses TRBV29-1 and TRBJ1-1, with D possibly TRBD1 on 5 matching bases. Germline CDR1 SQVTM, CDR2 ANQGSEA. The CDR3 extends over 13 amino acids. Trimming removed 4 bases at V and 1 base at J, with 10 bases between. The CDR3 loop is CSVVAQANTEAFF. CDR3 bases: TGCAGCGTTGTAGCACAGGCGAACACTGAAGCTTTCTTT.

J is TRBJ2-5 and V is TRBV7-2, with TRBD2 matching over 11 bases. This CDR3 is built from 13 residues. The germline V gene has CDR1 SGHTA and CDR2 FQGNSA. The V segment lost 8 bases and the J segment 4 bases; nucleotides outside the gene matches: 3. CDR3 amino acids: CASLTSGVETQYF. In DNA form, the CDR3 reads TGTGCCAGCCTGACTAGCGGGGTAGAGACCCAGTACTTC.